Sequencing of this T cell receptor beta chain was carried out in a study of response to subunit inactivated influenza vaccine (dated by TCRdb to the late 2010s). As for the study more broadly: Deep quantitative profiling of the T cell receptor repertoire was used in the study to follow responses to a trivalent subunit inactivated influenza vaccine. The study at large found these results: The authors proposed that each seasonal influenza vaccination may bring in only a limited number of new T cells.

Libraries were made using RT-PCR. The reads were generated on an Illumina HiSeq 2500. TCRdb trimmed the raw reads at Q25, called clones with MiXCR and kept productive beta chains. A single entry per CDR3 protein holds the most common genes and DNA from its merged rows. For this sample there are about 700,000 distinct CDR3 sequences; 15% to 19% appear just once. The ten largest clonotypes hold roughly 11% of the sample. Here V drops 0 bases and J drops 5 bases, and the junction holds 7 bases not matched to any gene. Per the germline V gene, LGHNA is the CDR1 and YSLEER is the CDR2. The CDR3 has 16 amino acids, counting the end cysteine and phenylalanine. Just the 48-base CDR3 DNA is kept, in frame starting at base 1. The sample holds many counts of this clonotype. Its specific antigen is unknown. One base away there is no much larger clone; base qualities are not given.

This sequence uses TRBV4-3 and TRBJ2-3; 8 bases in the middle match TRBD2. Material: PBMCs from blood, obtained 11 to 12 days after vaccination. The sequence was obtained from a man in his fifties or sixties who received an inactivated influenza vaccine. Donor details come from another sample of the same person, matched by shared clones. The nucleotide sequence is TGCGCCAGCAGCCAAGATTTAACCGGGGGGGTAGATACGCAGTATTTT. Translation gives CASSQDLTGGVDTQYF.